These T cell receptor beta chains were read from a single sample in a study of PD-L1 blockade in urothelial cancer. Libraries were prepared by immunoSEQ multiplex PCR; TCRdb keeps only in-frame clonotypes and omits some of them. The table records about 100,000 clones, roughly nine tenths of them present only once. Source: PBMCs, taken around atezolizumab (anti-PD-L1) treatment. The receptors come from a woman aged 80 or over with urothelial cancer. Each CDR3 is given with its conserved first and last residue. Fields, in order: D gene, clone size, J gene, V gene, CDR3 protein, CDR3 DNA. D genes are given only for firm matches. Clone size appears in some rows only: once, few, many, or a class for an expanded clone.

NA	NA	TRBJ2-2	TRBV19	CASSISGTGELFF	TGTGCCAGTAGTATTTCAGGAACCGGGGAGCTGTTTTTT
TRBD1	once	TRBJ1-1	TRBV5-1	CASSGTGGNTEAFF	TGCGCCAGCAGCGGGACAGGGGGGAACACTGAAGCTTTCTTT
NA	NA	TRBJ1-1	TRBV15	CATSRVRVGGTEAFF	TGTGCCACCAGCAGAGTGCGGGTGGGGGGGACTGAAGCTTTCTTT
NA	NA	TRBJ2-7	TRBV7-9	CASSAGRQGGEQYF	TGTGCCAGCAGCGCCGGGCGCCAGGGGGGAGAGCAGTACTTC
NA	NA	TRBJ2-1	TRBV15	CATSRRGTEQFF	TGTGCCACCAGCAGGAGGGGGACTGAGCAGTTCTTC
NA	NA	TRBJ1-2	TRBV6-1	CASSGQSPHGYTF	TGTGCCAGCAGTGGACAGTCCCCTCATGGCTACACCTTC
TRBD2	NA	TRBJ2-3	TRBV29-1	CSVASGSTEDTQYF	TGCAGCGTTGCTAGCGGGAGTACTGAAGATACGCAGTATTTT
TRBD2	NA	TRBJ2-2	TRBV15	CATSRGGGRDTGELFF	TGTGCCACCAGCAGAGGAGGCGGGAGGGACACCGGGGAGCTGTTTTTT
TRBD1	NA	TRBJ1-1	TRBV11-1	CASHRGAFGDTEAFF	TGTGCCAGCCACAGGGGGGCTTTCGGGGACACTGAAGCTTTCTTT
TRBD2	NA	TRBJ2-1	TRBV5-1	CASSPSGIYNEQFF	TGCGCCAGCAGCCCCAGCGGGATCTACAATGAGCAGTTCTTC
NA	NA	TRBJ1-3	TRBV30	CAWSKRGLSGNTIYF	TGTGCCTGGAGTAAAAGGGGACTCTCTGGAAACACCATATATTTT
NA	NA	TRBJ1-4	TRBV9	CASSEGLGNEKLFF	TGTGCCAGCAGCGAGGGGTTAGGGAATGAAAAACTGTTTTTT
NA	once	TRBJ2-1	TRBV9	CASSVTTGGEQFF	TGTGCCAGCAGCGTGACGACCGGCGGTGAGCAGTTCTTC
TRBD1	NA	TRBJ1-1	TRBV5-5	CASSLGDRVVGTEAFF	TGTGCCAGCAGCTTGGGGGACAGGGTGGTGGGCACTGAAGCTTTCTTT
TRBD2	NA	TRBJ2-1	TRBV19	CASSMVRGGEQFF	TGTGCCAGTAGTATGGTGCGGGGGGGTGAGCAGTTCTTC
NA	NA	TRBJ1-5	TRBV5-6	CASSLGGPAGQPQHF	TGTGCCAGCAGCTTGGGGGGACCGGCGGGACAGCCCCAGCATTTT
NA	NA	TRBJ2-7	TRBV28	CASRHASSYEQYF	TGTGCCAGCAGACACGCCAGCTCCTACGAGCAGTACTTC
NA	NA	TRBJ1-5	TRBV28	CASRIASRVIDQPQHF	TGTGCCAGCAGAATCGCCAGCAGGGTGATCGATCAGCCCCAGCATTTT
TRBD1	NA	TRBJ2-1	TRBV5-1	CASSSHRGLSYNEQFF	TGCGCCAGCAGTTCCCACAGGGGATTGTCCTACAATGAGCAGTTCTTC
NA	once	TRBJ2-5	TRBV30	CAWSVGRGTGRETQYF	TGTGCCTGGAGTGTTGGTCGGGGGACGGGTCGAGAGACCCAGTACTTC
TRBD1	NA	TRBJ1-2	TRBV2	CASSEWTGIYGYTF	TGTGCCAGCAGTGAGTGGACAGGGATCTATGGCTACACCTTC
TRBD2	few	TRBJ2-5	TRBV2	CASRETSGSISGTQYF	TGTGCCAGCAGGGAGACTAGCGGGAGTATCTCCGGGACCCAGTACTTC
TRBD2	NA	TRBJ2-5	TRBV2	CASTLGLAGVETQYF	TGTGCCAGCACCCTGGGACTAGCGGGAGTAGAGACCCAGTACTTC
NA	NA	TRBJ2-1	TRBV5-1	CASSFPSSDNEQFF	TGCGCCAGCAGCTTCCCTAGCTCCGACAATGAGCAGTTCTTC
NA	NA	TRBJ1-5	TRBV30	CAWSKGTLSNQPQHF	TGTGCCTGGAGTAAGGGGACACTTAGCAATCAGCCCCAGCATTTT
NA	NA	TRBJ2-1	TRBV2	CASSGEAGATAEQFF	TGTGCCAGCAGTGGAGAGGCGGGGGCTACCGCTGAGCAGTTCTTC
TRBD1	NA	TRBJ1-2	TRBV6-5	CASSRKRQGNYGYTF	TGTGCCAGCAGCCGAAAACGACAGGGGAACTATGGCTACACCTTC
NA	NA	TRBJ1-2	TRBV27	CASSSLFRGSYGYTF	TGTGCCAGCAGTTCCCTTTTTCGAGGGAGCTATGGCTACACCTTC
NA	NA	TRBJ2-1	TRBV7-2	CASSLDGTSHNEQFF	TGTGCCAGCAGCTTAGACGGCACTAGCCACAATGAGCAGTTCTTC
NA	NA	TRBJ1-1	TRBV30	CAWSVGGPEAFF	TGTGCCTGGAGTGTCGGGGGGCCTGAAGCTTTCTTT
TRBD2	NA	TRBJ2-5	TRBV9	CASSVGGLAGGFQETQYF	TGTGCCAGCAGCGTAGGGGGACTAGCGGGAGGATTCCAAGAGACCCAGTACTTC
TRBD1	NA	TRBJ2-7	TRBV6-1	CASSANRGEQYF	TGTGCCAGCAGCGCTAACAGGGGCGAGCAGTACTTC
NA	NA	TRBJ2-1	TRBV5-1	CASSLERGYEQFF	TGCGCCAGCAGCTTGGAGAGGGGGTACGAGCAGTTCTTC
TRBD2	NA	TRBJ2-1	TRBV7-9	CASSLNDGREQFF	TGTGCCAGCAGCTTAAATGACGGGAGGGAGCAGTTCTTC
NA	NA	TRBJ2-4	TRBV19	CASSILAKNIQYF	TGTGCCAGTAGTATACTAGCCAAAAACATTCAGTACTTC
TRBD2	NA	TRBJ2-3	TRBV6-1	CASSENLAGADTQYF	TGTGCCAGCAGTGAAAACCTAGCGGGAGCCGATACGCAGTATTTT
NA	NA	TRBJ1-4	TRBV9	CASSVDVSTAKPTNEKLFF	TGTGCCAGCAGCGTAGACGTGTCGACAGCGAAACCAACTAATGAAAAACTGTTTTTT